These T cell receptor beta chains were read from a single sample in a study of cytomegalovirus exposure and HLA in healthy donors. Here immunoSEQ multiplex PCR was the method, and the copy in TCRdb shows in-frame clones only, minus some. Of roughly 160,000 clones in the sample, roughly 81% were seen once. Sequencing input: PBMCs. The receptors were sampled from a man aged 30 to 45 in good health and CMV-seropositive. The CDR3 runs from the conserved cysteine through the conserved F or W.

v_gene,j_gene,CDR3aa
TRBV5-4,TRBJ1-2,CASSLKGQGASLNYGYTF
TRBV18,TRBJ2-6,CASSLQGGSSGANVLTF
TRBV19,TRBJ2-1,CASSSQGTSGSNEQFF
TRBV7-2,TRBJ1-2,CASSLDPGQADGYTF
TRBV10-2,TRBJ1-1,CASQGAAIEAFF
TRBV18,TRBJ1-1,CASSQGTEAFF
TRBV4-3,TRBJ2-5,CASSQLGLGQETQYF
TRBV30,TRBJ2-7,CACHSGSSGDEQYF
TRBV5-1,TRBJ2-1,CASSPTLRTYNEQFF
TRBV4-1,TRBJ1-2,CASSQDSTANYGYTF
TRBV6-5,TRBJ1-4,CASREQGALGWELFF
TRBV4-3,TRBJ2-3,CASSQGTATDTQYF
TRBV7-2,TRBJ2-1,CASSHSTGGYNEQFF
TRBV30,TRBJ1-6,CAWSPRGHNSPLHF
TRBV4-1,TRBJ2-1,CASSQSRGGQEGGEQFF
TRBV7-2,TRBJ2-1,CASSFGLAINEQFF
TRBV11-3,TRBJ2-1,CASSPRTSATYNEQFF
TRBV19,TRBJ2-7,CASSIAGPGLAGGPFNEQYF
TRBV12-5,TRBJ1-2,CASGMDRDGYTF
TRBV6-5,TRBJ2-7,CASSYSTSQSHEQYF
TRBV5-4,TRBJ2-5,CASSLVAGGGETQYF
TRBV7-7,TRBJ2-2,CASSLNLAGGDTGELFF
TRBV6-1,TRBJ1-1,CASSPIQGPEAFF
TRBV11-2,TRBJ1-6,CASSLDRLKNSPLHF
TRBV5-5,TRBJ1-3,CASSLRVGNTIYF
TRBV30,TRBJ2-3,CAWTPGSGGDTQYF
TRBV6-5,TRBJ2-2,CASGQGAANTGELFF
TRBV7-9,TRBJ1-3,CASSLGTGPSTIYF
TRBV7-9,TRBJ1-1,CASSLGEGWTEAFF
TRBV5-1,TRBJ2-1,CASSSQGGGYSPEQFF
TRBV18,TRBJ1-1,CASSPDNMNTEAFF
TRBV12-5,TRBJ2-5,CASGKGLAGQETQYF
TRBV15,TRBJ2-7,CATSRPGVGPYEQYF